This T cell receptor beta chain was sequenced during a study of OX40 agonist ivuxolimab in advanced cancers. Study conclusions and caveats: Some patients without response likewise showed low normalized clonal expansion. By week 6 at 0.1 to 3.0 mg/kg, blood CD4+ and CD8+ T cells had expanded clonally.

The table came from immunoSEQ multiplex PCR; TCRdb's copy has only in-frame clones and leaves some out. The table has some 80,000 clones, 85% to 95% seen once. J gave up 5 bases and V 4 bases, and 5 bases lay outside the gene matches. This CDR3 spans 14 amino acids. Germline V CDR1 and CDR2: MNHNY, SVGAGI (reference sequence). Worth noting for this clone: Its specificity is not known.

The sample here was CD4+ or CD8+ T cells sorted from blood, taken in a trial of the OX40 agonist ivuxolimab. This clonotype was sampled from an adult with an advanced solid tumor such as melanoma, head and neck, liver or kidney cancer. The chain is built from TRBV6-6 and TRBJ2-1; 7 bases fit TRBD2. In DNA, the CDR3 is TGTGCCAGCAGTTCTCCGGGAGGCAACAATGAGCAGTTCTTC. Its translation is CASSSPGGNNEQFF.